The 29 T cell receptor beta chains given below trace back to one sample, sequenced in a study of glioma-infiltrating T cells (TCRdb year 2016). The sequencing machine was an Illumina MiSeq. TCR alpha and beta CDR3 regions were amplified with the iRepertoire nested amplicon-rescue multiplex PCR (arm-PCR) platform from RNA. Using fastp trimming at Q25 and MiXCR clonotype assembly, TCRdb reanalyzed the public sequencing data and kept in-frame beta chains. One record per CDR3 amino acid sequence lists the most common genes and DNA. In this sample the table shows roughly 130,000 distinct CDR3 sequences, around a quarter of which occur a single time. The ten biggest clones cover roughly 29% of the sample. Sequencing was carried out using glioma tissue, nonneoplastic brain tissue, or PBMCs (not recorded which). Receptor source: a human donor with low-grade glioma or glioblastoma, undergoing nonglioma brain surgery, or in good health (not recorded which).

This clonotype was picked up a small number of times. The chain carries TRBV7-9 and TRBJ2-3; TRBD1 matches 9 bases. J gave up 2 bases and V 1 base, and 4 bases lay outside the gene matches. The CDR3 is made up of 16 amino acids. Germline V gene data show CDR1 as SEHNR and CDR2 as FQNEAQ (reference sequence). CDR3 in DNA: TGTGCCAGCAGCTTAGTAGGGACAGGGATCACAGATACGCAGTATTTT. Translated: CASSLVGTGITDTQYF.

This clonotype was seen just once. The rearrangement joins TRBV6-1 to TRBJ2-7; possible D gene TRBD1, 5 bases. Germline-derived CDR1 and CDR2 are MNHNS and SASEGT. The ends were cut back, 7 bases at V and 7 bases at J, with 26 bases in the middle. This CDR3 contains 16 residues. The CDR3: CASTLRAGLTYNEQYV. In DNA, the CDR3 is TGTGCCAGCACCCTACGGGCAGGGCTTACCTACAATGAGCAGTACGTC.

Turning to this clonotype: A read error is possible here, since a much larger clone lies one base away. The J gene is TRBJ2-5, the V gene TRBV7-8; 7 bases are a match to TRBD2. After removal of 2 bases from V and 1 base from J, the junction contained 4 bases not matched to a gene. Germline-derived CDR1 and CDR2 are SGHVS and FQNEAQ. CDR3 length: 15 residues. CDR3 in DNA: TGTGCCAGCAGCTTAATGACGGGGGGCCAAGAGACCCAGTACTTC. Protein: CASSLMTGGQETQYF.

There are many counts of this clonotype. The chain carries TRBV20-1 and TRBJ1-5; 10 nucleotides agree with TRBD1. From germline, CDR1 is DFQATT and CDR2 SNEGSKA (reference sequence). The CDR3 is made up of 14 amino acids. The V and J ends lost 6 bases and 7 bases, in that order; junction bases with no gene match: 9. The CDR3, as DNA: TGCAGTGCCGCCCCCGGGACAGGGGAACAGCCCCAGCATTTT. As protein: CSAAPGTGEQPQHF.

This clonotype was seen ten or more times. As DNA, the CDR3 is TGTGCCAGCAACGACAGGGGAAATCAGCCCCAGCATTTT. It is translated as CASNDRGNQPQHF. V is TRBV6-1 and J is TRBJ1-5, with 8 positions matching TRBD1. The CDR3 has 13 amino acids. From germline, CDR1 is MNHNS and CDR2 SASEGT. V shed 7 bases and J 4 bases; nucleotides not matched to a gene: 3.

The chain has TRBV29-1 and TRBJ2-3; TRBD1 agrees at 7 bases. The CDR3 extends over 14 amino acids. V shed 7 bases and J 5 bases; nucleotides not matched to a gene: 12. Germline CDR1 SQVTM, CDR2 ANQGSEA. The CDR3 protein is CSAYRQGKVDTQYF. The CDR3 DNA follows: TGCAGCGCCTATAGACAGGGAAAGGTAGATACGCAGTATTTT.

The chain links TRBV6-2 or TRBV6-3 to TRBJ2-1; D gene unclear. CDR1 and CDR2 from the germline V gene are MNHEY and SVGEGT. The V gene lost 5 bases and the J gene lost 7 bases, with 12 bases spanning the gap. This CDR3 region has 13 residues. The CDR3 is CASSPTLKNEQFF. CDR3 DNA sequence: TGTGCCAGCAGTCCAACCCTAAAGAATGAGCAGTTCTTC.

This chain connects TRBV3-1 to TRBJ1-1; D ambiguous. Per the germline V gene, CDR1 is LGHDT and CDR2 is YNNKEL (reference sequence). The V gene lost 3 bases and the J gene lost 5 bases, with 7 bases spanning the gap. This CDR3 is built from 12 residues. CDR3 loop: CASSHRKTEAFF. For the CDR3, the DNA is TGTGCCAGCAGCCACCGAAAGACTGAAGCTTTCTTT.

The chain couples TRBV2 to TRBJ2-3; 11 bases are shared with TRBD2. V was pared by 4 bases and J by 1 base, with 1 base of the junction left unmatched. Germline CDR1 is SNHLY and CDR2 is FYNNEI. The CDR3 extends over 15 amino acids. The CDR3, as DNA: TGTGCCAGCAGTGGACTAGCGGGGCGCACAGATACGCAGTATTTT. Translation gives CASSGLAGRTDTQYF.

This clonotype was seen many times. V usage is TRBV7-2 and J usage is TRBJ2-1; TRBD1 might be the D (6 bases). Germline V gives CDR1 SGHTA, CDR2 FQGNSA. Trimming took off 10 bases at V and 2 bases at J, with 15 bases between the two ends. CDR3 length: 14 residues. The chain's CDR3 is CANAGTHPYNEQFF. In DNA form, the CDR3 reads TGTGCCAATGCCGGGACACACCCCTACAATGAGCAGTTCTTC.

The chain carries TRBV14 and TRBJ1-1; tentatively, D is TRBD1 (6 bases). Trimming cost V 6 bases and J 5 bases, with 25 bases left between them. The CDR3 length is 17 residues. Germline lookup yields CDR1 SGHDN and CDR2 FVKESK. The DNA of the CDR3 is TGTGCCAGCAGTACCGTCCGGGACACCGCCTCGTGGACTGAAGCTTTCTTT. It specifies CASSTVRDTASWTEAFF. Combining the CDR3 with reference TRBV14 and TRBJ1-1 gives the whole variable domain EAGVTQFPSHSVIEKGQTVTLRCDPISGHDNLYWYRRVMGKEIKFLLHFVKESKQDESGMPNNRFLAERTGGTYSTLKVQPAELEDSGVYFCASSTVRDTASWTEAFFGQGTRLTVV.

This clonotype has more than one count but fewer than ten. This rearrangement joins TRBV20-1 to TRBJ1-2, with D unclear. Germline loops: CDR1 DFQATT, CDR2 SNEGSKA (reference sequence). The CDR3 contains 15 residues. Trimming took 3 bases from V and 6 from J, leaving 20 bases between them. The CDR3 DNA is TGCAGTGCTAGGTCGGACGCCTTTAGTGATGATGGCTACACCTTC. Translating gives CSARSDAFSDDGYTF.

CDR3 in amino acids: CASSVQGGDGYTF. The CDR3 DNA reads TGCGCCAGCAGCGTACAGGGTGGGGATGGCTACACCTTC. The V call is TRBV5-1, the J call TRBJ1-2, with D possibly matching TRBD1 (6 bases). V gave up 4 bases and J gave up 6 bases, with 13 bases separating them. The CDR3 totals 13 residues. Germline CDR1 is SGHRS and CDR2 is YFSETQ. Based on the CDR3 plus reference TRBV5-1 and TRBJ1-2, the full variable domain is KAGVTQTPRYLIKTRGQQVTLSCSPISGHRSVSWYQQTPGQGLQFLFEYFSETQRNKGNFPGRFSGRQFSNSRSEMNVSTLELGDSALYLCASSVQGGDGYTFGSGTRLTVV.

This clonotype was observed a handful of times. Here the CDR3 reads CASSLLISGNTIYF. DNA for the CDR3: TGTGCCAGCAGTTTATTGATCTCTGGAAACACCATATATTTT. The rearrangement joins TRBV28 to TRBJ1-3, with unresolved D. This CDR3 contains 14 residues. V gave up 1 base and J gave up 0 bases, with 4 bases separating them. CDR1 and CDR2 (germline): MDHEN, SYDVKM.

The chain carries TRBV28 and TRBJ1-1; TRBD1 agrees at 7 bases. CDR3 length equals 13 residues. Losses at the gene ends were 6 bases for V and 8 bases for J; bases not matched to a gene: 9. CDR1 and CDR2 (germline): MDHEN, SYDVKM. CDR3 sequence (DNA): TGTGCCAGCAGCAGCCGACAGGGAGGCGAAGCTTTCTTT. Translation gives CASSSRQGGEAFF.

As concerns this clonotype: A single base separates this from a much larger clone, so it may be a read error. The V gene is TRBV4-1, the J gene TRBJ2-3; perhaps TRBD1 as D (5 bases). There are 12 residues in the CDR3. V was clipped by 3 bases and J by 13 bases, with 14 bases between them. Per the germline V gene, CDR1 is MGHRA and CDR2 is YSYEKL. The CDR3: CASSQIGEGEYF. CDR3 nucleotides: TGCGCCAGCAGCCAGATAGGGGAAGGGGAGTATTTT.

On this clonotype itself: Compared with germline, one end of the junction differs, possibly owing to a read error. The gene calls are TRBV6-4 and TRBJ1-1, with D possibly being TRBD1 (6 bases). The germline V gene has CDR1 MRHNA and CDR2 SNTAGT. The length of the CDR3 is 15 residues. The CDR3 DNA sequence: TGTGCCAGCAGTGCAGACAGGACCATGAACAGTGAAGCTTTCTTT. Encoded protein: CASSADRTMNSEAFF.

This clonotype was observed a few times. The genes are TRBV6-4 and TRBJ1-1; 9 nucleotides align to TRBD1. This CDR3 contains 15 residues. V gave up 5 bases and J gave up 5 bases; unmatched junction bases: 9. Germline CDR1 is MRHNA and CDR2 is SNTAGT. The CDR3 is CASSQIGQGRTEAFF. CDR3 bases: TGTGCCAGCAGTCAGATCGGACAGGGGCGGACTGAAGCTTTCTTT.

This clonotype was counted at least ten times. The chain has TRBV15 and TRBJ2-5; a weak D match, TRBD2 (6 bases). The germline V gene encodes CDR1 LNHNV and CDR2 YYDKDF (reference sequence). Trimming shortened V by 0 bases and J by 2 bases, and 10 bases separated the two germline ends. The CDR3 spans 15 residues. The CDR3: CATSRDSGAQETQYF. CDR3 in DNA: TGTGCCACCAGCAGAGATTCGGGAGCACAAGAGACCCAGTACTTC.

V and J are TRBV3-1 and TRBJ2-5, with TRBD2 matching over 8 bases. V trimming: 7 bases; J trimming: 4 bases; junction bases outside the gene matches: 14. Germline CDR1 LGHDT, CDR2 YNNKEL (reference sequence). This CDR3 comprises 16 residues. This CDR3 is CASIPLVRGGRETQYF. The CDR3 DNA reads as TGTGCCAGCATCCCCCTCGTCCGGGGGGGCCGAGAGACCCAGTACTTC.

This clonotype was seen a handful of times. The rearrangement links TRBV11-2 to TRBJ2-5, with D perhaps given as TRBD1 or TRBD2 (5 bases each). The V and J ends lost 1 base and 6 bases respectively, with 9 bases between them. This CDR3 spans 13 amino acids. Germline lookup yields CDR1 SGHAT and CDR2 FQNNGV. CDR3 amino acids: CASSLVREQTQYF. CDR3 DNA sequence: TGTGCCAGCAGCTTAGTCAGGGAGCAGACCCAGTACTTC.

Only a few counts were recorded for this clonotype. The V call is TRBV6-1, the J call TRBJ1-1; no firm D call. Germline-derived CDR1 and CDR2 are MNHNS and SASEGT. Trimming shortened V by 6 bases and J by 8 bases, and 19 bases separated the two germline ends. The CDR3 has 14 residues. The CDR3: CASRPLVRRAEAFF. CDR3 coding DNA: TGTGCCAGCAGACCCCTGGTCCGGAGGGCGGAAGCTTTCTTT.

This clonotype has ten or more counts. The chain combines TRBV28 with TRBJ1-1, with D possibly TRBD1 on 6 matching bases. The V gene lost 0 bases and the J gene lost 7 bases, with 9 bases spanning the gap. This CDR3 contains 13 residues. Germline CDR1 is MDHEN and CDR2 is SYDVKM. The CDR3 DNA reads as TGTGCCAGCAGTTTATGGGGCAGGGGTGAAGCTTTCTTT. It is translated as CASSLWGRGEAFF.

Details on this clonotype: At one boundary the junction diverges from the germline segment, which might be a read error. This chain connects TRBV7-2 to TRBJ1-3, with D maybe TRBD1 (5 bases). The CDR3 consists of 15 residues. Germline CDR1 and CDR2: SGHTA and FQGNSA. The CDR3 loop reads CASSSRAGGGNTIYF. The CDR3 DNA reads as TGTGCCAGCAGCTCAAGGGCCGGGGGAGGAAACACCATATACTTT.

This clonotype was seen at least ten times. The chain combines TRBV28 with TRBJ1-5; a possible D gene is TRBD1 (6 bases). The germline V gene encodes CDR1 MDHEN and CDR2 SYDVKM. The CDR3 consists of 16 residues. V was clipped by 2 bases and J by 7 bases, with 18 bases between them. The DNA for the CDR3 is TGTGCCAGCAGTTTAGTCTTCCTACAGGGACCCCAGCCCCAGCATTTT. This encodes CASSLVFLQGPQPQHF.

In its sample, this clonotype was seen many times. The chain joins TRBV27 to TRBJ1-2, with 8 bases fitting TRBD1. V gave up 5 bases and J gave up 8 bases; unmatched junction bases: 10. Germline V gives CDR1 MNHEY, CDR2 SMNVEV (reference sequence). The CDR3 is made up of 14 amino acids. The CDR3 DNA reads as TGTGCCAGCAGTCCCGACCCGGACAGGGCAGGCTACACCTTC. It yields the protein CASSPDPDRAGYTF.

This clonotype was found many times. The rearrangement uses TRBV7-2 and TRBJ2-6, with D hard to call. V was trimmed by 2 bases and J by 4 bases, leaving 3 bases between them. Germline-derived CDR1 and CDR2 are SGHTA and FQGNSA. The CDR3 covers 13 residues. The CDR3: CASSLNGANVLTF. In nucleotides, the CDR3 is TGTGCCAGCAGCTTAAACGGGGCCAACGTCCTGACTTTC.

This clonotype occurred a few times. This chain uses TRBV6-6 with TRBJ1-2; 7 bases map to TRBD1. Germline CDR1 and CDR2: MNHNY and SVGAGI (reference sequence). The CDR3 consists of 15 residues. The trim removed 4 bases at V and 7 bases at J, leaving 12 bases unmatched. CDR3 sequence (DNA): TGTGCCAGCAGTTTCCCGACAGGGCCCTTAATTGGCTACACCTTC. Translation: CASSFPTGPLIGYTF.

The chain couples TRBV20-1 to TRBJ1-5; D remains ambiguous. CDR1 is DFQATT and CDR2 is SNEGSKA in the germline V gene (reference sequence). Between the trimmed V and J ends, which lost 5 bases and 3 bases, there was a span of 17 bases. The CDR3 is made up of 15 amino acids. Here the CDR3 DNA reads TGCAGTGCTGAACAGATGGGGTCCGTCAATCAGCCCCAGCATTTT. This translates into CSAEQMGSVNQPQHF.